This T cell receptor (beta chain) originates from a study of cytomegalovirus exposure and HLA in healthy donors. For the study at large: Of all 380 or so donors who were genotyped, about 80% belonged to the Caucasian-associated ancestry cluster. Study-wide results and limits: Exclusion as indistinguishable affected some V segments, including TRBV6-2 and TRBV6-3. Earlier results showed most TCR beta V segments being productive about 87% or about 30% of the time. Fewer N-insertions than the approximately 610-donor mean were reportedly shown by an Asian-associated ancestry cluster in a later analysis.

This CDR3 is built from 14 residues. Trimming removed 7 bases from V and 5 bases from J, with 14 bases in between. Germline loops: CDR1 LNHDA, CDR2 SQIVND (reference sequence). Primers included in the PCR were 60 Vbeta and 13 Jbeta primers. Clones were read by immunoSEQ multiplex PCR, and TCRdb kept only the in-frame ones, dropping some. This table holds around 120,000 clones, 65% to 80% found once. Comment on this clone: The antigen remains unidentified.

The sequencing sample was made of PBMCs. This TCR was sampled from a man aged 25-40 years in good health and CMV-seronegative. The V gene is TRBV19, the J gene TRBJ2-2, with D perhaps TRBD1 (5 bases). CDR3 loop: CASTKGRRTGELFF. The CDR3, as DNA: TGTGCCAGTACGAAGGGGCGTCGGACCGGGGAGCTGTTTTTT.